This T cell receptor beta chain was obtained from a study of blood T cells in healthy people across ages. Combining a sample-barcoded 5' primer with a J-beta primer mix, a second PCR ran for roughly 7 to 11 cycles. Each of the samples gave a minimum of 3 million paired-end reads that contained CDR3. MiXCR, applied by TCRdb to the 5' RACE reads, yields one record per CDR3 protein. The repertoire holds fewer than 1,000,000 distinct CDR3 sequences, around two fifths seen once, with roughly 19% in the top ten. On this clonotype itself: The antigen is not known.

Study-level findings and limits: Roughly linearly, TCR beta diversity per million T cells fell as age increased.

The sample taken for sequencing was blood. The sequence came from a man aged 60 to 75 in good health.

The CDR3 DNA is TGTGCCAGCACCCCTCGGGGGGCGGGCCAAGAGACCCAGTACTTC. It codes for CASTPRGAGQETQYF. This chain links TRBV7-9 with TRBJ2-5; D perhaps matches TRBD2 (7 bases). Germline CDR1 is SEHNR and CDR2 is FQNEAQ (reference sequence). CDR3 length: 15 residues. V was trimmed by 7 bases and J by 1 base, leaving 16 bases between them. Combining the CDR3 with reference TRBV7-9 and TRBJ2-5 gives the whole variable domain DTGVSQNPRHKITKRGQNVTFRCDPISEHNRLYWYRQTLGQGPEFLTYFQNEAQLEKSRLLSDRFSAERPKGSFSTLEIQRTEQGDSAMYLCASTPRGAGQETQYFGPGTRLLVL.